Listed below are T cell receptor beta chains from one sample, sequenced in a study of blood T cell repertoires in COVID-19. The table came from immunoSEQ multiplex PCR; TCRdb's copy has only in-frame clones and leaves some out. This table holds 40,000 to 55,000 clones, around 80% found once. The sequenced material came from peripheral blood. These TCRs come from a man in his 70s with acute or convalescent COVID-19. CDR3s include the opening cysteine and the closing phenylalanine or tryptophan. Fields, in order: J gene, D gene, V gene, clone size, CDR3 DNA, CDR3 protein. D genes are given only for firm matches. Clone size is not always given. Where it is, it says once, few, many or a class for expanded clones.

TRBJ1-5 NA TRBV5-4 NA TGTGCCAGCAGCCCGGAGGGCCCAGGGACTCAGCCCCAGCATTTT CASSPEGPGTQPQHF
TRBJ1-4 NA TRBV2 NA TGTGCCAGCAGTGAACTTAGGGGAGGGGAGGAAAAACTGTTTTTT CASSELRGGEEKLFF
TRBJ1-4 TRBD1 TRBV11-2 NA TGTGCCAGCAGCTTAGGACAGGGGGGGGCGCCTAATGAAAAACTGTTTTTT CASSLGQGGAPNEKLFF
TRBJ1-3 TRBD1 TRBV28 few TGTGCCAGCAGTTTTGTGGCAGGGGGCGAAAACACCATATATTTT CASSFVAGGENTIYF
TRBJ1-4 TRBD1 TRBV9 NA TGTGCCAGCAGCGTGAGACAGGGAGGAGAAAAACTGTTTTTT CASSVRQGGEKLFF
TRBJ1-5 NA TRBV5-6 NA TGTGCCAGCAGCTTGTACGGGTACAATCAGCCCCAGCATTTT CASSLYGYNQPQHF
TRBJ2-5 TRBD1 TRBV27 NA TGTGCCAGCAGTTCTGGGGACAGGGGGGAGGAGACCCAGTACTTC CASSSGDRGEETQYF
TRBJ1-2 NA TRBV5-1 NA TGCGCCAGCAGCTTGGACGGGGTCACTCCATCCTATGGCTACACCTTC CASSLDGVTPSYGYTF
TRBJ1-5 NA TRBV2 NA TGTGCCAGCAGTGTTCAGGGTTACAATCAGCCCCAGCATTTT CASSVQGYNQPQHF
TRBJ1-1 NA TRBV5-4 NA TGTGCCAGCAGATCTCTGGGAGTCGACACTGAAGCTTTCTTT CASRSLGVDTEAFF
TRBJ1-2 NA TRBV29-1 NA TGCAGCGACCTTGGCAGGTCCGCCTATGGCTACACCTTC CSDLGRSAYGYTF
TRBJ1-2 TRBD1 TRBV7-2 few TGTGCCAGCAGCGCAATTCTTCAGGGGGCGGGTGGCTACACCTTC CASSAILQGAGGYTF
TRBJ1-6 NA TRBV6-1 NA TGTGCCAGCAGTGAAGGGGCAGTTAATCATAATTCACCCCTCCACTTT CASSEGAVNHNSPLHF
TRBJ2-3 TRBD2 TRBV7-9 once TGTGCCAGCAGCTTAGGACTAGCGGGGTCTGCTAGCACAGATACGCAGTATTTT CASSLGLAGSASTDTQYF
TRBJ1-2 TRBD1 TRBV7-2 NA TGTGCCAGCAGCTTAGTGCAGGGGGCTGACTATGGCTACACCTTC CASSLVQGADYGYTF
TRBJ1-3 NA TRBV6-5 NA TGTGCCAGCAGTTACCCCCAGGGCCAGGGAAACACCATATATTTT CASSYPQGQGNTIYF
TRBJ1-2 TRBD1 TRBV9 NA TGTGCCAGCAGCACGCGACAGGGTGGAGAGTATGGCTACACCTTC CASSTRQGGEYGYTF
TRBJ2-3 NA TRBV15 NA TGTGCCACCGGGGGGAGGAGGGGGCATAAAGATACGCAGTATTTT CATGGRRGHKDTQYF
TRBJ1-6 TRBD1 TRBV3-1/TRBV3-2 NA TGTGCCAGCAGCCTCGGGACAGGCTCTAATTCACCCCTCCACTTT CASSLGTGSNSPLHF
TRBJ1-1 NA TRBV6-2/TRBV6-3 NA TGTGCCAGCAGTCTCCGGGGGAGGGGCGGAAACACTGAAGCTTTCTTT CASSLRGRGGNTEAFF
TRBJ1-4 NA TRBV6-5 NA TGTGCCAGCAGTTACTCCAGGGTGGGGGAAAAACTGTTTTTT CASSYSRVGEKLFF
TRBJ1-1 TRBD1 TRBV5-1 many TGCGCCAGCAGCCCACGCTCTACAGGGGGGGTAGAAGCTTTCTTT CASSPRSTGGVEAFF
TRBJ1-5 NA TRBV6-5 NA TGTGCCAGCAGTTACCGCTCAGGGAGCAATCAGCCCCAGCATTTT CASSYRSGSNQPQHF
TRBJ1-5 NA TRBV19 NA TGTGCCAGTAGCACATTAGGGGGTAATAGCAATCAGCCCCAGCATTTT CASSTLGGNSNQPQHF
TRBJ2-7 NA TRBV27 NA TGTGCCAGCGCCCCGACGCAGGTTCCGAGCTCCTACGAGCAGTACTTC CASAPTQVPSSYEQYF
TRBJ1-2 NA TRBV4-3 few TGCGCCAGCAGCCAAGAACAGGGAAGGTATGGCTACACCTTC CASSQEQGRYGYTF
TRBJ2-2 NA TRBV3-1/TRBV3-2 once TGTGCCAGCAGCCAACCCCCACAGGGATACACCGGGGAGCTGTTTTTT CASSQPPQGYTGELFF
TRBJ2-5 NA TRBV7-7 NA TGTGCCAGCAGCTTAGGCCGACTAATTGCCCAAGAGACCCAGTACTTC CASSLGRLIAQETQYF
TRBJ2-3 TRBD1 TRBV23-1 NA TGCGCCAGCAGTCACCGGGACAGAAACACAGATACGCAGTATTTT CASSHRDRNTDTQYF
TRBJ2-2 TRBD1 TRBV5-8 once TGTGCCAGCAGCAACCCGGGACAGGTTTGGGCGAACACCGGGGAGCTGTTTTTT CASSNPGQVWANTGELFF
TRBJ1-1 TRBD1 TRBV7-9 NA TGTGCCAGCGGTCGGGACAGGGATTTAACTGAAGCTTTCTTT CASGRDRDLTEAFF
TRBJ2-1 NA TRBV6-6 NA TGTGCCAGCAGTCCCCGACAGAGCTCGTTAAGACTGAGCTCCTACAATGAGCAGTTCTTC CASSPRQSSLRLSSYNEQFF
TRBJ1-3 NA TRBV29-1 NA TGCAGCGTTGAAGAGCGAGGGTACGGCAGTGGAAACACCATATATTTT CSVEERGYGSGNTIYF
TRBJ1-2 NA TRBV6-2/TRBV6-3 NA TGTGCCAGCAGTTACTCCGGCTATGGCTACACCTTC CASSYSGYGYTF
TRBJ2-7 NA TRBV21-1 NA NA CASSKVGQGIDEQYF
TRBJ1-2 TRBD1 TRBV9 NA TGTGCCAGCAGCGTGGCAGGGGGTATTGGCTACACCTTC CASSVAGGIGYTF
TRBJ2-1 NA TRBV5-1 NA TGCGCCAGCAGCCTGACAGGTAACAATGAGCAGTTCTTC CASSLTGNNEQFF
TRBJ1-1 TRBD1 TRBV10-3 NA TGTGCCATCAGTTACAGGGGGCCCAACACTGAAGCTTTCTTT CAISYRGPNTEAFF
TRBJ1-1 NA TRBV21-1 NA TGTGCCAGCAGCAAGAACAGGGAGTTGTTCACTGAAGCTTTCTTT CASSKNRELFTEAFF
TRBJ1-2 NA TRBV9 NA TGTGCCAGCAGCGTAGGGACTCCGGGCCCGGGGGGCTACACCTTC CASSVGTPGPGGYTF
TRBJ2-1 TRBD2 TRBV27 few TGTGCCAGCAGTTCGGGAGGCACCAATGAGCAGTTCTTC CASSSGGTNEQFF
TRBJ1-5 NA TRBV12-1 NA TGTGCCAGCAGACAAAAGAGGCAGCTTAGTAGCAATCAGCCCCAGCATTTT CASRQKRQLSSNQPQHF
TRBJ1-2 NA TRBV5-6 once TGTGCCAGCAGCTTGCAGGGGAAAAACTATGGCTACACCTTC CASSLQGKNYGYTF
TRBJ1-5 NA TRBV6-5 once TGTGCCAGCAGTTACAAAAGGGGTCAGCCCCAGCATTTT CASSYKRGQPQHF